Described below is a single TCR beta chain sequence and its context. The antigen remains undetermined. This record belongs to a study of cytomegalovirus exposure and HLA in healthy donors. General study results and limits: Being productive about 90% or about 30% of the time was typical of most TCR beta V segments in an earlier analysis. Later analysis identified a missense DCLRE1C variant that was linked to TCR beta V- and J-gene trimming. Accurate predictions that matched the HLA-A and HLA-B alleles of most subjects were reportedly made from TCR beta sequences.

CDR3 length: 15 residues. Germline assignment: CDR1 LNHDA and CDR2 SQIVND (reference sequence). Trimming took 5 bases from V and 4 from J, leaving 16 bases between them. Primers included in the PCR were 60 Vbeta and 13 Jbeta primers. Profiled with immunoSEQ multiplex PCR; TCRdb holds only in-frame clones, not every one. Among 100,000 to 150,000 clones listed, just under 75% were seen once. The sequence derives from a man in his forties in good health and CMV-seropositive. This chain connects TRBV19 to TRBJ2-3; unclear D gene. Input material: PBMCs. CDR3 nucleotides: TGTGCCAGTAGTCCCCCGGGTGCTCTTGCAGATACGCAGTATTTT. It encodes CASSPPGALADTQYF.